This T cell receptor beta chain was identified in a study of cytomegalovirus exposure and HLA in healthy donors. Study results and caveats: As a later analysis showed, a missense DCLRE1C variant was linked to trimming of TCR beta V- and J-genes. Versus the approximately 720-donor mean, an Asian-associated ancestry cluster reportedly showed fewer N-insertions in a later analysis.

The PCR had 60 Vbeta and 13 Jbeta primers. Generated by immunoSEQ multiplex PCR, the TCRdb table keeps only in-frame clones and is missing some. Among 130,000 to 150,000 clones listed, 70% to 80% were seen once. Worth noting for this clone: Antigen specificity is unknown.

The CDR3 covers 16 residues. Germline V CDR1 and CDR2: SEHNR, FQNEAQ (reference sequence). Trimming left V 1 base short and J 3 bases short, with 15 bases between. Sequences were obtained from PBMCs. The clonotype was recovered from a woman in her late teens or twenties in good health and CMV-seropositive. The chain uses TRBV7-9 and TRBJ1-2, with a possible D match to TRBD1 (6 bases). CDR3 sequence (DNA): TGTGCCAGCAGCTTAGACAGGGTAGCCTCCTACTATGGCTACACCTTC. This translates into CASSLDRVASYYGYTF.